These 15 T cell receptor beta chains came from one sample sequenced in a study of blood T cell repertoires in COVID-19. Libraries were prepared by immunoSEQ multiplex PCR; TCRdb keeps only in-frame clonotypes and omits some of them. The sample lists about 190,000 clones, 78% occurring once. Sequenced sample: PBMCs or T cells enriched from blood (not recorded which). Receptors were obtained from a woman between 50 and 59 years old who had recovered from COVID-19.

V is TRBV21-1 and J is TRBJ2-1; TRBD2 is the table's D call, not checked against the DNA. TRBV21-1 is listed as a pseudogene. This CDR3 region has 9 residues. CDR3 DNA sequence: TGTGCCATCGAGGTGAGGGAGTTCTTC. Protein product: CAIEVREFF.

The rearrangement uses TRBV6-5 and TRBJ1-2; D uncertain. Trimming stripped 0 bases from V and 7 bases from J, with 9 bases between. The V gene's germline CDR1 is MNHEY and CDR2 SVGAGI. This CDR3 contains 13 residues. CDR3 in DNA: TGTGCCAGCAGTTACTCAGGAGGGTCTGGCTACACCTTC. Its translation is CASSYSGGSGYTF.

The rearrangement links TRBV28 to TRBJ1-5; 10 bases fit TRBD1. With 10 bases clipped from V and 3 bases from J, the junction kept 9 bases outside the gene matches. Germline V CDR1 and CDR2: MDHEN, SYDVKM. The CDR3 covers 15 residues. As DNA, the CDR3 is TGTGCCACCGTGGGGGGACAGGGGTTCAATCAGCCCCAGCATTTT. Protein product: CATVGGQGFNQPQHF.

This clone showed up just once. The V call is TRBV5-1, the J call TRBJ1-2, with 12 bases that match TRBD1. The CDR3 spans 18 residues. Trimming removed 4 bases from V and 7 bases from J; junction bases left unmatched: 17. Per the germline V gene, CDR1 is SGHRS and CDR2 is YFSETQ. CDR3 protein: CASSPIPGQGASEAGYTF. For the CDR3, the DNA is TGCGCCAGCAGCCCAATTCCGGGACAGGGGGCGTCTGAGGCTGGCTACACCTTC.

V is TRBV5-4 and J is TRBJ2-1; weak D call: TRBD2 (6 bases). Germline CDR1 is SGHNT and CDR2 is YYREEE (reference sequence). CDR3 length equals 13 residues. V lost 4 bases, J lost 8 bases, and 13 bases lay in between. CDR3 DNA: TGTGCCAGCAGCGGGGCGGGACTTGATGAGCAGTTCTTC. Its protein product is CASSGAGLDEQFF.

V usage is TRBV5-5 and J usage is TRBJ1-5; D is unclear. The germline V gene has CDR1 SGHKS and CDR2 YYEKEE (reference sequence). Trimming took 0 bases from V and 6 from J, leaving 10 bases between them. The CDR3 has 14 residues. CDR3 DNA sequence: TGTGCCAGCAGCTTGGTGGCAGTCACTCAGCCCCAGCATTTT. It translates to CASSLVAVTQPQHF.

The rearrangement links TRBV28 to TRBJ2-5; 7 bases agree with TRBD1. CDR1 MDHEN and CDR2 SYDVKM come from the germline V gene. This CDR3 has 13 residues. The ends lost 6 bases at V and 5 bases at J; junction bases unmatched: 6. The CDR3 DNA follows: TGTGCCAGCAGCAAGACAGGGACGGAGACCCAGTACTTC. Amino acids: CASSKTGTETQYF. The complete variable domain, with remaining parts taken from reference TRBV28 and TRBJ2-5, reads DVKVTQSSRYLVKRTGEKVFLECVQDMDHENMFWYRQDPGLGLRLIYFSYDVKMKEKGDIPEGYSVSREKKERFSLILESASTNQTSMYLCASSKTGTETQYFGPGTRLLVL.

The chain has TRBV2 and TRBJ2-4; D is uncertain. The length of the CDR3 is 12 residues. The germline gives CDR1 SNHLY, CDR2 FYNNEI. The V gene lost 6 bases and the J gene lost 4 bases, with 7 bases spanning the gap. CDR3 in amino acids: CASRLGKNIQYF. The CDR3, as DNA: TGTGCCAGCAGGCTAGGAAAAAACATTCAGTACTTC.

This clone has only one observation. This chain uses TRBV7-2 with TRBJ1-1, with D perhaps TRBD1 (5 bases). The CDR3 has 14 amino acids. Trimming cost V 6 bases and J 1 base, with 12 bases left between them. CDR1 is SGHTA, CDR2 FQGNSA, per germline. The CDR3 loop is CASRRQPSNTEAFF. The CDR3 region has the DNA TGTGCCAGCAGACGACAGCCATCGAACACTGAAGCTTTCTTT.

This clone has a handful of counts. The CDR3 region has the DNA TGCGCCAGCAGCTTTACCGGGGTGGAACAGACCCAGTACTTC. Protein: CASSFTGVEQTQYF. This chain uses TRBV5-1 with TRBJ2-5; maybe TRBD2 (5 bases). CDR1 is SGHRS and CDR2 is YFSETQ in the germline V gene. The germline V and J ends were trimmed by 2 bases and 6 bases, with 14 bases remaining between them. This CDR3 spans 14 amino acids.

The DNA for the CDR3 is TGTGCCAGCAGTGACGGGATAGGGGGTTACTACGAGCAGTACTTC. Amino acids: CASSDGIGGYYEQYF. The V gene is TRBV2, the J gene TRBJ2-7, with D possibly matching TRBD1 (6 bases). CDR1 and CDR2 (germline): SNHLY, FYNNEI. This CDR3 spans 15 amino acids. Between the trimmed V and J ends, which lost 3 bases and 3 bases, there was a span of 15 bases.

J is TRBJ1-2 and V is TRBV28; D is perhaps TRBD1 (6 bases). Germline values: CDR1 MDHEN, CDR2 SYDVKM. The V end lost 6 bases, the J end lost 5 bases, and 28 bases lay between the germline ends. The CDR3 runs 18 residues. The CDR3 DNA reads TGTGCCAGCAGCTCATATCCTTCCCCAGGGGCCCCTGGATATGGCTACACCTTC. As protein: CASSSYPSPGAPGYGYTF.

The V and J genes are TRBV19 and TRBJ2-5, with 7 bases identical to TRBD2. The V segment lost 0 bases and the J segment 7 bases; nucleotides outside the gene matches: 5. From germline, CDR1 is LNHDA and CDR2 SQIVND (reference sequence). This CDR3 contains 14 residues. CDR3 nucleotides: TGTGCCAGTAGTATAGAGGCGGGAGATGGGACCCAGTACTTC. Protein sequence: CASSIEAGDGTQYF.

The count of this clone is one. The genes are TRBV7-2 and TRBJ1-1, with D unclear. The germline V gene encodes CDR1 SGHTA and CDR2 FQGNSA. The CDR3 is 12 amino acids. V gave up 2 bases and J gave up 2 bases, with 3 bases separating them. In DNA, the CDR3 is TGTGCCAGCAGCTTAACTAACACTGAAGCTTTCTTT. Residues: CASSLTNTEAFF. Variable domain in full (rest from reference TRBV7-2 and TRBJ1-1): GAGVSQSPSNKVTEKGKDVELRCDPISGHTALYWYRQSLGQGLEFLIYFQGNSAPDKSGLPSDRFSAERTGGSVSTLTIQRTQQEDSAVYLCASSLTNTEAFFGQGTRLTVV.

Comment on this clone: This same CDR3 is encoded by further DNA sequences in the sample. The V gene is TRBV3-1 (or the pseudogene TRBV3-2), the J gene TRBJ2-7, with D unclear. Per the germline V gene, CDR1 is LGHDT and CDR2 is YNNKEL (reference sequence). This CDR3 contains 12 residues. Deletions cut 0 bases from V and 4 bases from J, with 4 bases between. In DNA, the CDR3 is TGTGCCAGCAGCCAAGATCAATACGAGCAGTACTTC. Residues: CASSQDQYEQYF.